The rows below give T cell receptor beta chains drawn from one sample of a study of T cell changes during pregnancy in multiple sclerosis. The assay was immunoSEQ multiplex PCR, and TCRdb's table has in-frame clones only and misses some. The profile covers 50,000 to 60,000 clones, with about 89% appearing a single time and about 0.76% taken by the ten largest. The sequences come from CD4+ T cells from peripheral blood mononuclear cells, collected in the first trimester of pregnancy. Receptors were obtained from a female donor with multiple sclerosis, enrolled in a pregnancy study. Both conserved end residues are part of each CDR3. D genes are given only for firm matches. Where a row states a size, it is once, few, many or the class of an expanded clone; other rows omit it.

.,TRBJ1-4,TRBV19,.,CASSMVGTTDEKLFF,TGTGCCAGTAGTATGGTCGGGACAACGGATGAAAAACTGTTTTTT
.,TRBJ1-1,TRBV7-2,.,CASSLRGGAEAFF,TGTGCCAGCAGCCTCCGAGGGGGAGCTGAAGCTTTCTTT
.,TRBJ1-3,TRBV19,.,CASSEKNRAGNTIYF,TGTGCCAGTAGTGAGAAAAACAGGGCTGGAAACACCATATATTTT
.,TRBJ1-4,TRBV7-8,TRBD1,CASSLGAGGSNEKLFF,TGTGCCAGCAGCTTAGGGGCAGGGGGTTCCAATGAAAAACTGTTTTTT
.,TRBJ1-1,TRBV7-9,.,CASSRRDSDTEAFF,TGTGCCAGCAGCCGCAGGGACTCGGACACTGAAGCTTTCTTT
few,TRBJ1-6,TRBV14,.,CASSQVVSSYNSPLHF,TGTGCCAGCAGCCAAGTTGTGAGCTCCTATAATTCACCCCTCCACTTT
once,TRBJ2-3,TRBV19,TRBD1,CASSIAGGSGDTQYF,TGTGCCAGTAGTATTGCAGGGGGATCGGGAGATACGCAGTATTTT
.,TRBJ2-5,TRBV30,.,CAWSKGGGRGETQYF,TGTGCCTGGAGCAAAGGCGGGGGCCGGGGAGAGACCCAGTACTTC
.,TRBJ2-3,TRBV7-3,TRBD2,CASSLVNSAGGSTDTQYF,TGTGCCAGCAGCCTAGTTAATAGTGCGGGGGGCAGCACAGATACGCAGTATTTT
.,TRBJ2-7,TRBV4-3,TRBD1,CASSQQQGVPYEQYF,TGCGCCAGCAGCCAACAACAGGGGGTCCCCTACGAGCAGTACTTC
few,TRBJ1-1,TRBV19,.,CASSIRAGNEAFF,TGTGCCAGTAGTATAAGGGCAGGGAATGAAGCTTTCTTT
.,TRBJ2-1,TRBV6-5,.,CASSPPGGVGDEQFF,TGTGCCAGCAGTCCCCCGGGGGGCGTTGGGGATGAGCAGTTCTTC
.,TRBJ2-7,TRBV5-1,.,CASSPFDGGYSYEQYF,TGCGCCAGCAGCCCGTTCGACGGAGGGTACTCCTACGAGCAGTACTTC
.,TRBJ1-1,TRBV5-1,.,CASSLAGAGDTEAFF,TGCGCCAGCAGCTTGGCAGGGGCGGGTGACACTGAAGCTTTCTTT